This T cell receptor (beta chain) appears in the sequencing data of a study of blood T cell repertoires in COVID-19. TCRdb's table, derived via immunoSEQ multiplex PCR, lists solely in-frame clones and lacks some. This sample has about 110,000 clones, with 60% to 80% found just once. Germline CDR1 and CDR2: MNHEY and SVGAGI. CDR3 length: 15 residues. V dropped 6 bases and J dropped 4 bases, with 17 bases sitting between them. The chain recombines TRBV6-5 with TRBJ2-3, with a weak D call TRBD1 (5 bases). The TCR was taken from a woman aged 80 or over with active or convalescent COVID-19. Input material: peripheral blood. CDR3 coding DNA: TGTGCCAGCAGCCAGAACTGGGGCCGTCCAGATACGCAGTATTTT. Translation gives CASSQNWGRPDTQYF.